This TCR beta chain stems from a study of shared clonotypes between healthy human individuals. The method was immunoSEQ multiplex PCR; TCRdb's version includes in-frame clones alone and lacks a portion of them. Among 600,000 or so clones, roughly 98% were seen once, and the ten largest hold approximately 0.33%. CD45RO-negative, CCR7-positively selected cells formed the naive CD8 fraction, excluding terminally differentiated effector memory CD45RA+ cells. J gave up 1 base and V 5 bases, and 10 bases lay outside the gene matches. This CDR3 is built from 16 residues. Per germline, CDR1 SEHNR and CDR2 FQNEAQ (reference sequence).

The specimen was naive CD8+ T cells sorted from blood. The gene calls are TRBV7-9 and TRBJ2-7; 8 nucleotides agree with TRBD2. This TCR derives from a young man in good health. This CDR3 reads CASSVSAGVVSYEQYF. DNA of the CDR3: TGTGCCAGCAGCGTATCAGCGGGAGTTGTGTCCTACGAGCAGTACTTC.